This T cell receptor beta chain comes out of a study of cytomegalovirus exposure and HLA in healthy donors. Study-wide results and limits: The study listed roughly 160 cytomegalovirus-associated TCR beta chains.

The CDR3 loop spans 13 amino acids. The J segment lost 4 bases and the V segment lost 8 bases, leaving 5 bases of the junction unmatched. Germline lookup yields CDR1 SGHAT and CDR2 FQNNGV. Details on this clone: Its antigen remains unidentified.

Use of 60 Vbeta and 13 Jbeta primers characterized the PCR. TCRdb keeps only in-frame clones here, not all; method: immunoSEQ multiplex PCR. The sample includes under 130,000 clones, around 80% of them seen just once. This TCR was sampled from a male donor in good health and CMV-seronegative. The J gene is TRBJ2-1, the V gene TRBV11-2, with 7 bases lining up with TRBD2. Sequencing input: PBMCs. The CDR3 bases are TGTGCCAGCCGGGCTAGCGGATACAATGAGCAGTTCTTC. It is translated as CASRASGYNEQFF.